This T cell receptor beta chain derives from a study of T cells in Graves' hyperthyroidism and ophthalmopathy. Trimming took off 0 bases at V and 6 bases at J, with 10 bases between the two ends. This CDR3 has 13 amino acids. The germline CDR1 and CDR2 sequences are SGDLS and YYNGEE. Authors of the study amplified TCR beta CDR3 regions from RNA transcripts. Carried out on the TCR CDR3, a first-round RT-PCR used the HTBI primer set. MiXCR was run by TCRdb on the multiplex PCR reads, yielding one entry per CDR3 protein. The table records hundreds of thousands of distinct CDR3 sequences, 38% of them present only once.

The V gene is TRBV9, the J gene TRBJ2-7, with D unresolved. The receptor was derived from a man aged 18 to 35 with Graves' hyperthyroidism. Source material: blood. The CDR3: CASSVGVLGEQYF. Here the CDR3 DNA reads TGTGCCAGCAGCGTAGGGGTTCTTGGCGAGCAGTACTTC.